Below, 25 T cell receptor beta chains from the same sample are listed, as sequenced in a study of regulatory T cells in long-lasting Graves disease listed by TCRdb under 2021. The label giving this sample's time point can be read as: persistent/refractory GD, antithyroid drugs over 5 years with positive TRAb. For both TCR sequencing and RNA sequencing, RNA was extracted from PBMCs using TRIzol. The library relied on multiplex PCR. Sequencing took place on an Illumina HiSeq 4000. To build TCR beta libraries, CDR3 regions were amplified by Arm-PCR using iRepertoire HTBI primers. In TCRdb, the public reads were trimmed at Q25 with fastp and aligned with MiXCR, with productive beta chains retained. Each entry merges the rows of one CDR3 protein and shows their most common DNA and genes. A total of roughly 500,000 distinct CDR3 sequences appear in this sample, around 21% of them only once. Of the sample, under 9% is held by the ten largest clones.

Specimen: peripheral blood mononuclear cells (PBMCs), collected when the disease was refractory, from a patient treated with antithyroid drugs. The receptors were gathered from a female donor with Graves disease.

This clonotype was counted at least ten times. The chain recombines TRBV2 with TRBJ2-7; tentatively, D is TRBD1 (7 bases). V gave up 3 bases and J gave up 5 bases, with 26 bases separating them. The CDR3 runs 18 residues. Germline lookup yields CDR1 SNHLY and CDR2 FYNNEI. The CDR3 region is CASSEPAGGRLIRNEQYF. Written as DNA, the CDR3 is TGTGCCAGCAGTGAGCCGGCAGGGGGGCGACTAATACGAAACGAGCAGTACTTC.

This clonotype was detected ten times or more. The chain couples TRBV27 to TRBJ1-1, with D unclear. The CDR3 extends over 15 amino acids. In germline, CDR1 is MNHEY, CDR2 SMNVEV (reference sequence). The germline V and J ends were trimmed by 5 bases and 3 bases, with 16 bases remaining between them. CDR3: CASSHGRELDTEAFF. CDR3 nucleotides: TGTGCCAGCAGTCACGGTAGGGAGCTCGACACTGAAGCTTTCTTT.

This clonotype was seen many times. V gene TRBV2 combines with J gene TRBJ1-2; maybe TRBD1 (5 bases). Germline CDR1 is SNHLY and CDR2 is FYNNEI. Between the trimmed V and J ends, which lost 3 bases and 2 bases, there was a span of 13 bases. This CDR3 spans 15 amino acids. CDR3 DNA sequence: TGTGCCAGCAGTGAGATTAGACAGCTAAACTATGGCTACACCTTC. As protein: CASSEIRQLNYGYTF.

This rearrangement joins TRBV5-4 to TRBJ2-7; possible D gene TRBD2, 6 bases. The CDR3 is 15 residues long. V shed 3 bases and J shed 0 bases, with 13 bases lying between them. Germline CDR1 SGHNT, CDR2 YYREEE (reference sequence). CDR3 loop: CASSSSPEGSYEQYF. The CDR3 nucleotides are TGTGCCAGCAGCTCCTCCCCGGAGGGCTCCTACGAGCAGTACTTC.

This clonotype was seen a handful of times. The rearrangement joins TRBV29-1 to TRBJ2-7, with unresolved D. V lost 4 bases and J 1 base, leaving 11 bases between the germline ends. The CDR3 is made up of 13 amino acids. The germline V gene encodes CDR1 SQVTM and CDR2 ANQGSEA. The DNA for the CDR3 is TGCAGCGTTGGGGTAGGCCCTTCCTACGAGCAGTACTTC. Translation gives CSVGVGPSYEQYF.

This clonotype appeared a single time. V gene TRBV4-2 combines with J gene TRBJ2-6, with a tentative D call TRBD2 (5 bases). Germline V gives CDR1 LGHNA, CDR2 YNFKEQ. Trimming removed 3 bases at V and 2 bases at J, with 8 bases between. The CDR3 has 15 residues. CDR3 nucleotides: TGTGCCAGCAGCCATGAGGGTACTGGGGCCAACGTCCTGACTTTC. Its protein is CASSHEGTGANVLTF.

There are many counts of this clonotype. This chain connects TRBV6-2 or TRBV6-3 to TRBJ2-5, with 8 bases fitting TRBD1. CDR1 MNHEY and CDR2 SVGEGT come from the germline V gene. The CDR3 totals 17 residues. The V gene end was trimmed by 0 bases and the J gene end by 0 bases; junction bases not matched to a gene: 6. CDR3 nucleotide sequence: TGTGCCAGCAGTTACTCGTCGTGGGACAGGTACCAAGAGACCCAGTACTTC. The encoded protein is CASSYSSWDRYQETQYF.

This clonotype was observed a few times. The genes are TRBV5-6 and TRBJ2-5, with D tentatively TRBD1 (6 bases). Germline CDR1 SGHDT, CDR2 YYEEEE. CDR3 length: 12 residues. V lost 7 bases, J lost 5 bases, and 12 bases lay in between. DNA for the CDR3: TGTGCCAGCGGATCAGGGGTTGAGACCCAGTACTTC. Protein: CASGSGVETQYF. The full variable domain, with the rest looked up from reference TRBV5-6 and TRBJ2-5, is DAGVTQSPTHLIKTRGQQVTLRCSPKSGHDTVSWYQQALGQGPQFIFQYYEEEERQRGNFPDRFSGHQFPNYSSELNVNALLLGDSALYLCASGSGVETQYFGPGTRLLVL.

This chain joins TRBV28 and TRBJ2-7; D may be TRBD2 (6 bases). The CDR3 has 16 amino acids. Between the trimmed V and J ends, which lost 5 bases and 7 bases, there was a span of 24 bases. Germline lookup yields CDR1 MDHEN and CDR2 SYDVKM. The CDR3 sequence is CASSSIAGPKWGEQYF. CDR3 nucleotide sequence: TGTGCCAGCAGTAGTATCGCGGGGCCAAAGTGGGGGGAGCAGTACTTC.

In this sample, this clonotype turned up many times. V and J are TRBV11-2 and TRBJ2-7, with TRBD2 matching 8 bases. This CDR3 is 14 amino acids long. Trimming took 1 base from V and 5 from J; bases not matched to a gene: 4. Germline V gene sequence: CDR1 SGHAT, CDR2 FQNNGV. CDR3: CASSLGTSWDEQYF. As DNA, the CDR3 is TGTGCCAGCAGCTTAGGGACTAGCTGGGACGAGCAGTACTTC. Supplemented by reference TRBV11-2 and TRBJ2-7, the full variable domain reads EAGVAQSPRYKIIEKRQSVAFWCNPISGHATLYWYQQILGQGPKLLIQFQNNGVVDDSQLPKDRFSAERLKGVDSTLKIQPAKLEDSAVYLCASSLGTSWDEQYFGPGTRLTVT.

This chain uses TRBV7-9 with TRBJ2-5; 9 nucleotides line up with TRBD1. Looked up from germline, CDR1 is SEHNR and CDR2 is FQNEAQ (reference sequence). This CDR3 comprises 18 residues. The ends lost 5 bases at V and 4 bases at J; junction bases unmatched: 17. CDR3 sequence: CASSPRESETGGGETQYF. The CDR3, as DNA: TGTGCCAGCAGCCCACGAGAAAGTGAGACAGGGGGAGGAGAGACCCAGTACTTC.

In its sample, this clonotype was seen many times. This rearrangement joins TRBV28 to TRBJ2-5; 12 bases are shared with TRBD2. Germline V CDR1 and CDR2: MDHEN, SYDVKM. CDR3 length: 14 amino acids. V lost 7 bases to trimming and J lost 1 base; unmatched junction nucleotides: 1. The CDR3 spells CASTSGRVQETQYF. The DNA of the CDR3 is TGTGCCAGCACTAGCGGGAGGGTCCAAGAGACCCAGTACTTC. The full variable domain, rest sourced from reference TRBV28 and TRBJ2-5, is DVKVTQSSRYLVKRTGEKVFLECVQDMDHENMFWYRQDPGLGLRLIYFSYDVKMKEKGDIPEGYSVSREKKERFSLILESASTNQTSMYLCASTSGRVQETQYFGPGTRLLVL.

This clonotype was observed many times. The chain combines TRBV7-2 with TRBJ2-7, with 10 bases that match TRBD2. Trimming at V came to 1 base and at J to 3 bases, leaving 12 bases not matched to a gene. The CDR3 contains 18 residues. The germline CDR1 and CDR2 sequences are SGHTA and FQGNSA. The CDR3 DNA follows: TGTGCCAGCAGCTTAGAGAACCCGCTAGCGGGAGCCCTCTACGAGCAGTACTTC. Protein: CASSLENPLAGALYEQYF.

There are many counts of this clonotype. This rearrangement joins TRBV5-1 to TRBJ1-1; D may be TRBD1 (5 bases). This CDR3 is built from 15 residues. V lost 1 base to trimming and J lost 1 base, with 11 bases between them. Germline values: CDR1 SGHRS, CDR2 YFSETQ. CDR3 coding DNA: TGCGCCAGCAGCTTGTATGGGGCGGGGAACACTGAAGCTTTCTTT. Protein: CASSLYGAGNTEAFF. Looking up the rest from reference TRBV5-1 and TRBJ1-1 gives the full variable domain: KAGVTQTPRYLIKTRGQQVTLSCSPISGHRSVSWYQQTPGQGLQFLFEYFSETQRNKGNFPGRFSGRQFSNSRSEMNVSTLELGDSALYLCASSLYGAGNTEAFFGQGTRLTVV.

At least ten counts were recorded for this clonotype. V and J are TRBV28 and TRBJ2-7; TRBD1 agrees at 7 bases. CDR1 MDHEN and CDR2 SYDVKM come from the germline V gene. CDR3 length: 12 amino acids. V gave up 5 bases and J gave up 5 bases; unmatched junction bases: 3. The CDR3 protein is CASSTTGDEQYF. CDR3 nucleotides: TGTGCCAGCAGTACAACAGGGGACGAGCAGTACTTC. The full variable domain, its missing parts supplied by reference TRBV28 and TRBJ2-7, is DVKVTQSSRYLVKRTGEKVFLECVQDMDHENMFWYRQDPGLGLRLIYFSYDVKMKEKGDIPEGYSVSREKKERFSLILESASTNQTSMYLCASSTTGDEQYFGPGTRLTVT.

The chain employs TRBV6-1 and TRBJ1-2; no definite D call. The ends were cut back, 7 bases at V and 2 bases at J, with 11 bases in the middle. The CDR3 has 13 amino acids. CDR1 and CDR2 (germline): MNHNS, SASEGT. Here the CDR3 DNA reads TGTGCCAGCATGGACCAACGCAACTATGGCTACACCTTC. It is translated as CASMDQRNYGYTF.

This clonotype came up many times. V gene TRBV11-2 combines with J gene TRBJ2-7, with D unresolved. The V end lost 3 bases, the J end lost 2 bases, and 11 bases lay between the germline ends. There are 14 residues in the CDR3. CDR1 and CDR2 from the germline V gene are SGHAT and FQNNGV. The DNA of the CDR3 is TGTGCCAGCAGCTTGGGTTCCATGACCTACGAGCAGTACTTC. It specifies CASSLGSMTYEQYF.

This clonotype was seen a handful of times. This rearrangement joins TRBV30 to TRBJ1-1; D gene unclear. Deletions cut 0 bases from V and 2 bases from J, with 7 bases between. This CDR3 has 13 residues. Germline V lookup: CDR1 GTSNPN, CDR2 SVGIG (reference sequence). CDR3 in DNA: TGTGCCTGGAGTGTCACAGCCAACACTGAAGCTTTCTTT. It translates to CAWSVTANTEAFF. Combining the CDR3 with reference TRBV30 and TRBJ1-1 gives the whole variable domain SQTIHQWPATLVQPVGSPLSLECTVEGTSNPNLYWYRQAAGRGLQLLFYSVGIGQISSEVPQNLSASRPQDRQFILSSKKLLLSDSGFYLCAWSVTANTEAFFGQGTRLTVV.

This clonotype was observed a handful of times. The V gene is TRBV3-1, the J gene TRBJ2-5, with D uncertain. With 1 base removed from V and 0 bases from J, the gap between germline ends came to 9 bases. Looked up from germline, CDR1 is LGHDT and CDR2 is YNNKEL (reference sequence). The CDR3 totals 15 residues. The DNA for the CDR3 is TGTGCCAGCAGCCAAGGGGCAGAGTACCAAGAGACCCAGTACTTC. Amino acid sequence: CASSQGAEYQETQYF.

The chain recombines TRBV12-3 or TRBV12-4 with TRBJ2-7; the match to TRBD2 covers 11 bases. The junction had 11 bases not matched to a gene; V was cut back by 4 bases and J by 0 bases. This CDR3 region has 18 residues. The CDR3 nucleotides read TGTGCCAGCAGTTATATCCCGGGACTAGCGGTACACTCCTACGAGCAGTACTTC. This sequence encodes CASSYIPGLAVHSYEQYF.

V gene TRBV30 combines with J gene TRBJ2-7; 8 nucleotides line up with TRBD2. The CDR3 is 14 residues long. The V gene end was trimmed by 2 bases and the J gene end by 3 bases; junction bases not matched to a gene: 6. Germline-derived CDR1 and CDR2 are GTSNPN and SVGIG (reference sequence). The CDR3 coding sequence is TGTGCCTGGAGTTTAGCGGGGACCTTCTACGAGCAGTACTTC. Residues: CAWSLAGTFYEQYF.

This clonotype has more than one count but fewer than ten. The V call is TRBV19, the J call TRBJ2-2; D unclear. The germline CDR1 and CDR2 sequences are LNHDA and SQIVND (reference sequence). Trimming removed 3 bases from V and 1 base from J, with 6 bases in between. The CDR3 is 14 residues long. Written as DNA, the CDR3 is TGTGCCAGTAGTATTCAAGGGAACACCGGGGAGCTGTTTTTT. Translated, it gives CASSIQGNTGELFF.

The chain combines TRBV7-9 with TRBJ2-7; TRBD1 matches at 9 bases. V was clipped by 5 bases and J by 3 bases; unmatched bases: 8. The CDR3 totals 15 residues. Germline-derived CDR1 and CDR2 are SEHNR and FQNEAQ (reference sequence). CDR3 sequence (DNA): TGTGCCAGCAGCAAAAGAGGACAGGGGCGCTACGAGCAGTACTTC. It specifies CASSKRGQGRYEQYF.

This clonotype has ten or more counts. V is TRBV12-3 or TRBV12-4 and J is TRBJ2-7; 12 bases line up with TRBD2. The CDR3 consists of 19 residues. J gave up 1 base and V 5 bases, and 15 bases lay outside the gene matches. The DNA for the CDR3 is TGTGCCAGCAGTCTATCATTAGCCCCGACTAGCGGGAGTTCCTACGAGCAGTACTTC. This gives the protein CASSLSLAPTSGSSYEQYF.

In its sample, this clonotype was seen a few times. The J gene is TRBJ1-1, the V gene TRBV19; 7 nucleotides line up with TRBD1. CDR1 is LNHDA and CDR2 is SQIVND in the germline V gene (reference sequence). J gave up 8 bases and V 7 bases, and 10 bases lay outside the gene matches. The CDR3 spans 13 residues. This chain's CDR3 is CASKRGGGGEAFF. CDR3 nucleotide sequence: TGTGCCAGTAAGAGGGGGGGAGGGGGCGAAGCTTTCTTT.